This TCR beta chain derives from a study of T cells in Graves' hyperthyroidism and ophthalmopathy. Per germline, CDR1 SEHNR and CDR2 FQNEAQ (reference sequence). V was cut by 1 base and J by 2 bases, with 11 bases left in between. This CDR3 contains 15 residues. The source material, RNA transcripts, was used to amplify TCR beta CDR3 regions. An initial round of RT-PCR targeting the TCR CDR3 relied on the HTBI primer set. Via MiXCR, TCRdb re-called the multiplex PCR reads, giving one row per CDR3 protein. The table has hundreds of thousands of distinct CDR3 sequences, 45% seen once; the top ten hold under 8%. This clonotype was counted only a few times. Clinical symptoms, serum thyroxine and TRAb, thyroid ultrasound and orbital computed tomography were used for the diagnoses.

This receptor was taken from an adult man with Graves' disease, either hyperthyroidism or ophthalmopathy (not recorded which). The chain recombines TRBV7-9 with TRBJ2-5, with unresolved D. The source material was peripheral blood or thyroid tissue (not recorded which). CDR3 residues: CASSLVISYQETQYF. The CDR3 region has the DNA TGTGCCAGCAGCTTAGTGATTAGCTATCAAGAGACCCAGTACTTC.